What follows are 28 T cell receptor beta chains derived from one specimen sequenced in a study of Ad26.COV2.S vaccination and SARS-CoV-2 variants (dated by TCRdb to about 2021). Libraries came from the immunoSEQ multiplex PCR assay. TCRdb provides this immuneACCESS table in a form limited to in-frame rearrangements. Some clones are lacking; in checked studies, under half of them reflect an unresolved V gene, and why the rest are absent is not known. This sample gives roughly 500,000 clones in total; roughly nine tenths of them show up just once. The ten largest account for over 10% of the sample. Reading the label with the study, this specimen's treatment or condition is: 15 to 20 received Ad26.COV2.S at low or high dose, single or two shots; about five received placebo; per-sample allocation not given. Repertoires of vaccine and placebo recipients were sequenced from samples collected on day 63 after the first injection.

The sequencing here drew on peripheral blood, taken in a trial of Ad26.COV2.S vaccine versus placebo. These TCRs come from a person aged 18-60 years who received the Ad26.COV2.S COVID-19 vaccine or a placebo.

This clone was seen only once. This chain uses TRBV7-9 with TRBJ2-7; D call uncertain. The CDR3 has 14 residues. Germline CDR1 reads SEHNR; CDR2 reads FQNEAQ (reference sequence). V dropped 1 base and J dropped 3 bases, with 10 bases sitting between them. The CDR3, as DNA: TGTGCCAGCAGCTTAGGGGTGGGTTTCTACGAGCAGTACTTC. It is translated as CASSLGVGFYEQYF.

The gene calls are TRBV29-1 and TRBJ2-5, with D perhaps matching TRBD2 (5 bases). This CDR3 region has 12 residues. The germline V gene has CDR1 SQVTM and CDR2 ANQGSEA. V lost 4 bases and J lost 5, with 11 bases in between. DNA for the CDR3: TGCAGCGTTGCAAGCGGTGGGGAGACCCAGTACTTC. It translates to CSVASGGETQYF.

The chain is built from TRBV6-5 and TRBJ2-7, with D uncertain. Between the trimmed V and J ends, which lost 7 bases and 2 bases, there was a span of 15 bases. Germline CDR1 MNHEY, CDR2 SVGAGI. The CDR3 spans 14 residues. The CDR3, as DNA: TGTGCCAGCACCAAGGCAGACCCTCCCTACGAGCAGTACTTC. Its protein product is CASTKADPPYEQYF.

The chain uses TRBV27 and TRBJ2-3; D gene uncertain. In germline, CDR1 is MNHEY, CDR2 SMNVEV (reference sequence). V was shortened by 2 bases and J by 3 bases, with 12 bases between the two germline ends. This CDR3 is 15 amino acids long. The CDR3 DNA reads as TGTGCCAGCAGTTTAAATGGCAGACAAACAGATACGCAGTATTTT. It yields the protein CASSLNGRQTDTQYF.

V usage is TRBV11-3 and J usage is TRBJ2-2; D is unresolved. Germline CDR1 SGHNT, CDR2 YENEEA. The V gene lost 5 bases and the J gene lost 8 bases, with 9 bases spanning the gap. The CDR3 covers 12 residues. CDR3 nucleotides: TGTGCCAGCAGCACACTTGAAGGGGAGCTGTTTTTT. It yields the protein CASSTLEGELFF.

The chain joins TRBV28 to TRBJ2-1, with 8 positions matching TRBD2. J was trimmed by 4 bases and V by 8 bases; bases with no gene match: 13. Germline CDR1 and CDR2: MDHEN and SYDVKM. The CDR3 runs 16 residues. The CDR3, as DNA: TGTGCCAGCGGCGCCCCTAGCGGGCCCGTTTACAATGAGCAGTTCTTC. Its protein product is CASGAPSGPVYNEQFF.

The chain joins TRBV5-1 to TRBJ2-1, with 7 bases aligning to TRBD2. V lost 0 bases, J lost 8 bases, and 17 bases stayed unmatched. CDR3 size: 18 residues. Germline CDR1 SGHRS, CDR2 YFSETQ. The CDR3 coding sequence is TGCGCCAGCAGCTTGGGTGGACTAGTCCGCGTTTCCCGAGATGAGCAGTTCTTC. It codes for CASSLGGLVRVSRDEQFF.

This clone was detected only once. The genes are TRBV12-3 or TRBV12-4 and TRBJ1-2; D unresolved. This CDR3 comprises 11 residues. V was pared by 0 bases and J by 4 bases, with 0 bases between. The CDR3 DNA is TGTGCCAGCAGTTTAGCCTATGGCTACACCTTC. Encoded protein: CASSLAYGYTF.

This chain uses TRBV4-3 with TRBJ2-2; D uncertain. The V end was cut by 0 bases, the J end by 5 bases, with 7 bases between. The CDR3 is 14 residues long. Germline V CDR1 and CDR2: LGHNA, YSLEER. The CDR3 loop is CASSQDPRTGELFF. In DNA form, the CDR3 reads TGCGCCAGCAGCCAAGACCCCCGGACCGGGGAGCTGTTTTTT.

This chain joins TRBV30 and TRBJ2-3; a weak D match, TRBD2 (5 bases). Looked up from germline, CDR1 is GTSNPN and CDR2 is SVGIG (reference sequence). Trimming took 4 bases from V and 6 from J, leaving 8 bases between them. This CDR3 is 11 amino acids long. The CDR3 DNA is TGTGCCTGGACTAGCAGGGATACGCAGTATTTT. Encoded protein: CAWTSRDTQYF.

As to this clone: Different DNA sequences within this sample yield the same CDR3. This chain links TRBV12-3 or TRBV12-4 with TRBJ2-1; 7 nucleotides line up with TRBD2. V shed 6 bases and J 5 bases; nucleotides not matched to a gene: 4. The CDR3 is 13 amino acids. CDR3 DNA: TGTGCCAGCAGACTTGGGGGGGACAATGAGCAGTTCTTC. Translation: CASRLGGDNEQFF.

This sequence joins TRBV4-2 and TRBJ2-7, with TRBD1 identical over 9 bases. Per germline, CDR1 LGHNA and CDR2 YNFKEQ. This CDR3 is 16 amino acids long. The ends lost 1 base at V and 4 bases at J; junction bases unmatched: 8. CDR3 DNA sequence: TGTGCCAGCAGCCAAGTGGCGGGACAGGGTGAGTACGAGCAGTACTTC. Translated, it gives CASSQVAGQGEYEQYF.

Only one count was recorded for this clone. This sequence joins TRBV3-1 (or the pseudogene TRBV3-2) and TRBJ1-3; D not resolved. Per germline, CDR1 LGHDT and CDR2 YNNKEL (reference sequence). This CDR3 has 12 amino acids. Between the trimmed V and J ends, which lost 6 bases and 4 bases, there was a span of 7 bases. CDR3 residues: CASRSLGNTIYF. DNA of the CDR3: TGTGCCAGCAGGTCCCTCGGAAACACCATATATTTT.

Comment on this clone: At the DNA level, this CDR3 is encoded by other sequences in the same sample as well. The V gene is TRBV7-2, the J gene TRBJ1-1; TRBD1 might be the D (5 bases). The CDR3 loop spans 14 amino acids. The germline gives CDR1 SGHTA, CDR2 FQGNSA. Trimming took 1 base from V and 1 from J, leaving 7 bases between them. The DNA of the CDR3 is TGTGCCAGCAGCTTAGGTACAGGGAACACTGAAGCTTTCTTT. Translated, it gives CASSLGTGNTEAFF. The variable domain in full, completed from reference TRBV7-2 and TRBJ1-1, reads GAGVSQSPSNKVTEKGKDVELRCDPISGHTALYWYRQSLGQGLEFLIYFQGNSAPDKSGLPSDRFSAERTGGSVSTLTIQRTQQEDSAVYLCASSLGTGNTEAFFGQGTRLTVV.

The chain employs TRBV11-2 and TRBJ2-7; D possibly corresponds to TRBD2 (7 bases). This CDR3 is built from 13 residues. Germline CDR1 is SGHAT and CDR2 is FQNNGV. V was shortened by 5 bases and J by 4 bases, with 12 bases between the two germline ends. CDR3 residues: CASSQGRGYEQYF. CDR3 sequence (DNA): TGTGCCAGCAGCCAAGGGAGGGGGTACGAGCAGTACTTC.

This clone was seen only a few times. The chain carries TRBV19 and TRBJ1-2, with 8 bases fitting TRBD1. Germline loops: CDR1 LNHDA, CDR2 SQIVND (reference sequence). The CDR3 runs to 14 residues. Trimming took 8 bases from V and 4 from J; bases not matched to a gene: 9. Here the CDR3 reads CASGGTGETYGYTF. The CDR3 DNA reads TGTGCCAGTGGCGGGACAGGAGAAACCTATGGCTACACCTTC.

This sequence joins TRBV6-6 and TRBJ1-2; D remains ambiguous. Germline V gives CDR1 MNHNY, CDR2 SVGAGI (reference sequence). The length of the CDR3 is 11 residues. The V gene lost 4 bases and the J gene lost 4 bases, with 4 bases spanning the gap. This CDR3 is CASSSGYGYTF. CDR3 nucleotides: TGTGCCAGCAGTTCCGGCTATGGCTACACCTTC.

This clone was seen only once. V gene TRBV6-5 combines with J gene TRBJ1-2, with D perhaps TRBD1 (6 bases). CDR3 length: 14 amino acids. Trimming cost V 6 bases and J 4 bases, with 15 bases left between them. The germline gives CDR1 MNHEY, CDR2 SVGAGI. CDR3 DNA: TGTGCCAGCAGGCCTATGGCAGGGGTCTATGGCTACACCTTC. Translated: CASRPMAGVYGYTF.

A few counts support this clone. The rearrangement joins TRBV19 to TRBJ1-1, with TRBD1 identical over 9 bases. The germline gives CDR1 LNHDA, CDR2 SQIVND (reference sequence). CDR3 length equals 14 residues. V shed 7 bases and J 4 bases; nucleotides not matched to a gene: 7. CDR3 amino acids: CASNPRDRATEAFF. The CDR3 DNA follows: TGTGCCAGTAACCCCCGGGACAGGGCCACTGAAGCTTTCTTT.

This chain links TRBV7-9 with TRBJ2-3, with 10 bases aligning to TRBD2. V lost 5 bases to trimming and J lost 4 bases; unmatched junction nucleotides: 15. The CDR3 consists of 18 residues. Germline assignment: CDR1 SEHNR and CDR2 FQNEAQ (reference sequence). The CDR3, as DNA: TGTGCCAGCAGCCCCTTGCCGCTAGCGGGAGATCTCCCAGATACGCAGTATTTT. Residues: CASSPLPLAGDLPDTQYF.

The chain recombines TRBV5-4 with TRBJ2-2, with TRBD2 identical over 7 bases. Germline V gene sequence: CDR1 SGHNT, CDR2 YYREEE (reference sequence). After removal of 7 bases from V and 4 bases from J, the junction contained 7 bases not matched to a gene. This CDR3 is 14 amino acids long. CDR3 DNA: TGTGCCAGCTCCGGGACTATCAGCACCGGGGAGCTGTTTTTT. Protein: CASSGTISTGELFF.

The rearrangement links TRBV5-1 to TRBJ1-5, with 9 positions matching TRBD1. Germline CDR1 and CDR2: SGHRS and YFSETQ. This CDR3 contains 14 residues. V lost 4 bases to trimming and J lost 5 bases; unmatched junction nucleotides: 4. In DNA, the CDR3 is TGCGCCAGCAGCCTTAGACAGGGGGATCAGCCCCAGCATTTT. The encoded protein is CASSLRQGDQPQHF.

The chain couples TRBV27 to TRBJ1-4, with TRBD1 identical over 9 bases. With 3 bases clipped from V and 8 bases from J, the junction kept 7 bases outside the gene matches. The germline CDR1 and CDR2 sequences are MNHEY and SMNVEV (reference sequence). The CDR3 is 15 amino acids. The CDR3 is CASSFSTGGGEKLFF. The CDR3 DNA follows: TGTGCCAGCAGTTTCTCGACAGGGGGAGGCGAAAAACTGTTTTTT.

Concerning this clone itself: This sample includes further DNA sequences coding for the same CDR3. The chain has TRBV5-1 and TRBJ2-5, with D tentatively TRBD2 (5 bases). The germline V gene has CDR1 SGHRS and CDR2 YFSETQ. This CDR3 comprises 14 residues. Trimming removed 0 bases from V and 1 base from J, with 7 bases in between. CDR3 region: CASSLGAGQETQYF. The CDR3 DNA sequence: TGCGCCAGCAGCTTGGGTGCGGGCCAAGAGACCCAGTACTTC.

On this clone: Distinct nucleotide sequences in the sample also encode this CDR3. The V call is TRBV30, the J call TRBJ2-5; no firm D call. Germline CDR1 GTSNPN, CDR2 SVGIG (reference sequence). V was clipped by 0 bases and J by 5 bases, with 4 bases between them. The CDR3 has 11 residues. The CDR3 sequence: CAWSVGETQYF. CDR3 sequence (DNA): TGTGCCTGGAGTGTTGGGGAGACCCAGTACTTC.

The rearrangement joins TRBV7-6 to TRBJ1-4; the D is unclear. V dropped 5 bases and J dropped 5 bases, with 12 bases sitting between them. The CDR3 has 14 residues. Germline CDR1 is SGHVS and CDR2 is FNYEAQ. This CDR3 is CASSPLPKNEKLFF. CDR3 nucleotides: TGTGCCAGCAGCCCCCTCCCCAAAAATGAAAAACTGTTTTTT.

The chain carries TRBV30 and TRBJ1-5; the match to TRBD1 covers 9 bases. J was trimmed by 1 base and V by 1 base; bases with no gene match: 8. The V gene's germline CDR1 is GTSNPN and CDR2 SVGIG (reference sequence). The CDR3 length is 17 residues. CDR3 residues: CAWSARQGVRSNQPQHF. The CDR3 region has the DNA TGTGCCTGGAGTGCCCGACAGGGGGTGAGGAGCAATCAGCCCCAGCATTTT. The full variable domain, in which reference TRBV30 and TRBJ1-5 provide the parts outside the CDR3, is SQTIHQWPATLVQPVGSPLSLECTVEGTSNPNLYWYRQAAGRGLQLLFYSVGIGQISSEVPQNLSASRPQDRQFILSSKKLLLSDSGFYLCAWSARQGVRSNQPQHFGDGTRLSIL.

The V call is TRBV12-3 or TRBV12-4, the J call TRBJ2-7, with D perhaps assigned TRBD1 or TRBD2 (6 bases each). The length of the CDR3 is 13 residues. Trimming removed 3 bases from V and 7 bases from J, with 13 bases in between. CDR3 nucleotide sequence: TGTGCCAGCAGTTTCTCGGGGGCTGGTGAGCAGTACTTC. Residues: CASSFSGAGEQYF.